The T cell receptor (beta chain) described here comes from a study of identical twins. The study's findings and limits: Twins' excess sharing was less marked for out-of-frame beta sequences.

In the case of this clonotype: The antigen is unknown.

TCRdb re-called the 5' RACE reads through MiXCR, storing one row per CDR3 protein. There are about 890,000 distinct CDR3 sequences in the sample; about 12% occur only once, and about 1.6% lies in the top ten. Germline V gives CDR1 SEHNR, CDR2 FQNEAQ (reference sequence). The CDR3 extends over 14 amino acids. V was pared by 5 bases and J by 7 bases, with 6 bases of the junction left unmatched. These data were also filed under a second study, of yellow fever vaccine responses in identical twins.

This TCR was sampled from a woman aged 18-30 years in good health. The V and J genes are TRBV7-9 and TRBJ1-4, with 8 bases aligning to TRBD1. Material: PBMCs. Here the CDR3 reads CASSGTGGGEKLFF. The CDR3 DNA reads TGTGCCAGCAGCGGAACAGGGGGAGGTGAAAAACTGTTTTTT.